This entry describes one T cell receptor beta chain. What it binds is unknown. The sample comes from a study of vaccination effects on CD4 cells after COVID-19. Study findings and constraints: Late in the post-vaccination period, infection-induced and vaccine-induced clones underwent marked clonal contraction.

Cultured cells yielded isolated CD4+ T cells after about ten days. The repertoire was sequenced with immunoSEQ multiplex PCR; TCRdb's copy has only in-frame clones and lacks some. Here the sample spans approximately 45,000 clones, 76% being singletons. Per the germline V gene, CDR1 is MRHNA and CDR2 is SNTAGT. The CDR3 contains 15 residues. V was shortened by 4 bases and J by 2 bases, with 14 bases between the two germline ends. The sequenced sample was CD4+ T cells from PBMCs cultured without peptide, obtained before COVID-19 vaccination. The chain has TRBV6-4 and TRBJ1-1; perhaps TRBD1 as D (6 bases). This TCR was sampled from a human donor who had a prior SARS-CoV-2 infection. CDR3 sequence reads: CASSGPLDRNTEAFF. The CDR3 DNA sequence: TGTGCCAGCAGTGGGCCACTGGACAGAAACACTGAAGCTTTCTTT.